This TCR beta chain was captured by sequencing in a study of cytomegalovirus exposure and HLA in healthy donors. Measured with immunoSEQ multiplex PCR; TCRdb has only the in-frame clones, and not every one. Here the sample spans more than 150,000 clones, more than 75% being singletons. The CDR3 is 15 residues long. Trimming stripped 7 bases from V and 5 bases from J, with 20 bases between. Germline assignment: CDR1 MNHNS and CDR2 SASEGT. The sample taken for sequencing was PBMCs. The chain recombines TRBV6-1 with TRBJ2-5; possibly TRBD2 for D (6 bases). The sequence derives from a man aged 18 to 30 in good health and CMV-seronegative. This chain's CDR3 is CASIRVGGLWETQYF. The CDR3 DNA reads as TGTGCCAGCATAAGGGTGGGAGGCCTTTGGGAGACCCAGTACTTC.